This T cell receptor (beta chain) was sequenced during a study of blood T cells in healthy people across ages. With respect to this clonotype: Its target is not known.

Isolating PBMCs gave at least 7 million of these cells per sample. Germline-derived CDR1 and CDR2 are DFQATT and SNEGSKA (reference sequence). V was clipped by 3 bases and J by 1 base, with 12 bases between them. CDR3 length equals 14 residues. Primed by a sample-barcoded 5' primer and a J-beta primer mix, a second PCR proceeded for about 6 to 11 cycles. Each cDNA molecule received a tag from a template-switch adaptor that had 12 random nucleotides. Via MiXCR, TCRdb re-called the 5' RACE reads, giving one row per CDR3 protein. The table lists about 600,000 distinct CDR3 sequences, 40% to 50% of them singletons. Study conclusions and caveats: TCR beta diversity, measured per million T cells, fell in a roughly linear way with age.

The V and J genes are TRBV20-1 and TRBJ1-1, with D perhaps matching TRBD1 (6 bases). This TCR came from an older man in good health. The sequenced material came from blood. CDR3 coding DNA: TGCAGTGCTAGGCCGGGGGCAGGGAACACTGAAGCTTTCTTT. It translates to CSARPGAGNTEAFF.